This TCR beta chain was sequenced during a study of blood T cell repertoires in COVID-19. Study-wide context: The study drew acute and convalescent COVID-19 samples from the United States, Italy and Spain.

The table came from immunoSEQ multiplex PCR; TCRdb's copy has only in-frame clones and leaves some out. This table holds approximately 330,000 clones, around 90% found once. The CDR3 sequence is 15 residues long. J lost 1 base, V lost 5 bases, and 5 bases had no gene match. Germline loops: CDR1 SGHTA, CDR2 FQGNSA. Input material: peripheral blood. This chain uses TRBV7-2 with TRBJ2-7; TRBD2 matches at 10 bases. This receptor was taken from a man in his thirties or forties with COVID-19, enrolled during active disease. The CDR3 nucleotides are TGTGCCAGCAGCACCTCTAGCGGGGGATCCTACGAGCAGTACTTC. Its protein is CASSTSSGGSYEQYF.